The 6 T cell receptor beta chains below were found in one sample sequenced in a study of blood T cell repertoires in COVID-19. Clones were sequenced by immunoSEQ multiplex PCR, and TCRdb holds only the in-frame ones, with some missing. The data hold about 180,000 clones, with approximately 80% observed a single time. The specimen was PBMCs or T cells enriched from blood (not recorded which). These TCRs come from a woman aged 45-65 years who had recovered from COVID-19.

There are a few counts of this clone. V and J are TRBV28 and TRBJ1-1; 7 bases agree with TRBD1. Germline-derived CDR1 and CDR2 are MDHEN and SYDVKM. There are 16 residues in the CDR3. Losses at the gene ends were 6 bases for V and 2 bases for J; bases not matched to a gene: 12. The CDR3 here is CASRRGRQGENTEAFF. In DNA form, the CDR3 reads TGTGCCAGCAGAAGAGGACGACAGGGAGAAAACACTGAAGCTTTCTTT.

This clone was recorded a few times. Other nucleotide sequences in the sample specify the same CDR3. The chain is built from TRBV29-1 and TRBJ2-2; 10 bases are a match to TRBD2. Per the germline V gene, CDR1 is SQVTM and CDR2 is ANQGSEA. With V trimmed by 6 bases and J by 0 bases, 1 base remained unmatched. CDR3 length equals 14 residues. The CDR3 loop reads CSVGLAANTGELFF. The DNA of the CDR3 is TGCAGCGTCGGACTAGCGGCGAACACCGGGGAGCTGTTTTTT.

This chain joins TRBV7-2 and TRBJ2-7, with 10 bases matching TRBD2. V was clipped by 4 bases and J by 4 bases; unmatched bases: 4. Germline V gene lookup returns CDR1 SGHTA and CDR2 FQGNSA. The CDR3 totals 14 residues. The CDR3 coding sequence is TGTGCCAGCAGCTACCGAGCGGGAGGGTACGAGCAGTACTTC. Protein: CASSYRAGGYEQYF.

This sequence joins TRBV7-6 and TRBJ1-6; tentatively, D is TRBD1 (5 bases). The V gene lost 5 bases and the J gene lost 5 bases, with 16 bases spanning the gap. This CDR3 is built from 16 residues. Per germline, CDR1 SGHVS and CDR2 FNYEAQ. CDR3 region: CASSIDSMSNNSPLHF. CDR3 bases: TGTGCCAGCAGCATAGACAGTATGAGTAATAATTCACCCCTCCACTTT.

This clone was observed a handful of times. This sequence joins TRBV28 and TRBJ2-2; 11 nucleotides match TRBD1. Per germline, CDR1 MDHEN and CDR2 SYDVKM. The junction had 5 bases not matched to a gene; V was cut back by 6 bases and J by 5 bases. The length of the CDR3 is 15 residues. The CDR3 reads CASRRTGGRTGELFF. CDR3 nucleotides: TGTGCCAGCAGACGGACAGGGGGCAGGACCGGGGAGCTGTTTTTT.

This clone showed up just once. This chain connects TRBV5-5 to TRBJ2-1, with 8 bases aligning to TRBD2. The CDR3 covers 14 residues. From germline, CDR1 is SGHKS and CDR2 YYEKEE (reference sequence). J lost 8 bases, V lost 3 bases, and 7 bases had no gene match. CDR3 coding DNA: TGTGCCAGCAGCTCCGACAGCGGGAGAGATGAGCAGTTCTTC. Its translation: CASSSDSGRDEQFF. Full variable domain (missing parts from reference TRBV5-5 and TRBJ2-1): DAGVTQSPTHLIKTRGQQVTLRCSPISGHKSVSWYQQVLGQGPQFIFQYYEKEERGRGNFPDRFSARQFPNYSSELNVNALLLGDSALYLCASSSDSGRDEQFFGPGTRLTVL.